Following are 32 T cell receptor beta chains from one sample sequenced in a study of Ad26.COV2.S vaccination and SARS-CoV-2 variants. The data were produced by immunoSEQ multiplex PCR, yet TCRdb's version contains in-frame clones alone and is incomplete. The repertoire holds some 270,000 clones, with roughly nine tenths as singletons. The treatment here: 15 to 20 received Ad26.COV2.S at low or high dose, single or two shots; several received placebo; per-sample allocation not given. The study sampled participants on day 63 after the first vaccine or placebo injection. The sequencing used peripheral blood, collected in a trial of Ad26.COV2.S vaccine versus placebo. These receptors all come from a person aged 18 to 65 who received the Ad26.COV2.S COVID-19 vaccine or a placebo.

The CDR3 here is CASSHQLANTGELFF. The DNA of the CDR3 is TGTGCCAGCAGCCACCAACTTGCGAACACCGGGGAGCTGTTTTTT. V and J are TRBV14 and TRBJ2-2; no reliable D call. With 3 bases removed from V and 0 bases from J, the gap between germline ends came to 8 bases. The CDR3 covers 15 residues. The germline CDR1 and CDR2 sequences are SGHDN and FVKESK.

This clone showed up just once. CDR3 protein: CASSFYGTGGTGELFF. CDR3 bases: TGTGCCAGCAGCTTTTATGGGACGGGGGGAACCGGGGAGCTGTTTTTT. The genes are TRBV11-3 and TRBJ2-2; 7 bases align to TRBD2. Germline V gene sequence: CDR1 SGHNT, CDR2 YENEEA. V lost 3 bases to trimming and J lost 5 bases; unmatched junction nucleotides: 9. The CDR3 loop spans 16 amino acids.

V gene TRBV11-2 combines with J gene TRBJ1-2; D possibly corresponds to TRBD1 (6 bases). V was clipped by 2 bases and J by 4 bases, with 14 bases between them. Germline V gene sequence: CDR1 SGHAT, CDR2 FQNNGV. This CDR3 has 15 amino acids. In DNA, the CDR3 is TGTGCCAGCAGCTTAACTTTAGGGGGACTCTATGGCTACACCTTC. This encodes CASSLTLGGLYGYTF.

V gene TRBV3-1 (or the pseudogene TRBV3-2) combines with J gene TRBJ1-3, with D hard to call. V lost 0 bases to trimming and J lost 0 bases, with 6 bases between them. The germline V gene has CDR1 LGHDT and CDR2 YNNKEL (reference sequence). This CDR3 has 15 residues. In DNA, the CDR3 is TGTGCCAGCAGCCAAGACACTTACTCTGGAAACACCATATATTTT. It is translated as CASSQDTYSGNTIYF.

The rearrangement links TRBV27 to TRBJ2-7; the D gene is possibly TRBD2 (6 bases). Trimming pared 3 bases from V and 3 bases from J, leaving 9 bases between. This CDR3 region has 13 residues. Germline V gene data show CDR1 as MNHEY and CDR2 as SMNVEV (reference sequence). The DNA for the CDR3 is TGTGCCAGCAGTTTTGCAGCGGGCTACGAGCAGTACTTC. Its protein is CASSFAAGYEQYF.

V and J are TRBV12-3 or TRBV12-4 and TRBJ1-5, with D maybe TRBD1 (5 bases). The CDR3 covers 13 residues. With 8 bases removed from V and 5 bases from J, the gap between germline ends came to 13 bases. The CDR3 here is CASGQGKDQPQHF. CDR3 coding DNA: TGTGCCAGCGGGCAGGGAAAAGATCAGCCCCAGCATTTT.

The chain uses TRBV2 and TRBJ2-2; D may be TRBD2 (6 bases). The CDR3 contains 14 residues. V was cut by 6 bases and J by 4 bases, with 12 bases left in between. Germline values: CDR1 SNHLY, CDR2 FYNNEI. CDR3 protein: CASRPRDSTGELFF. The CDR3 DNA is TGTGCCAGCAGACCCCGGGACTCCACCGGGGAGCTGTTTTTT.

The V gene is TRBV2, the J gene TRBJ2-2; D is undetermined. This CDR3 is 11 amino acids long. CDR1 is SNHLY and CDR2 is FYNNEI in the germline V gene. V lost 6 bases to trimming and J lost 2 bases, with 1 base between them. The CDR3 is CASRNTGELFF. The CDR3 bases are TGTGCCAGCAGAAACACCGGGGAGCTGTTTTTT.

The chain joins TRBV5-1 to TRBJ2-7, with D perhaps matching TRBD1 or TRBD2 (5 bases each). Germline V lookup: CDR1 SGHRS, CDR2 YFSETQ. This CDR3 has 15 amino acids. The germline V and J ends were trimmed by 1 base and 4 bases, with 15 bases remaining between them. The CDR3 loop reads CASSLRGGGQYEQYF. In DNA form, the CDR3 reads TGCGCCAGCAGCTTGCGAGGTGGGGGTCAGTACGAGCAGTACTTC.

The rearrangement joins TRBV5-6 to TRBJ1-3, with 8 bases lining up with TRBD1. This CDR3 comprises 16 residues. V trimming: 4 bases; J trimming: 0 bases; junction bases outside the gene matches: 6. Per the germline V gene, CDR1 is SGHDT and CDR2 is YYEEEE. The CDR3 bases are TGTGCCAGCAGCCTATGGACAGGGAGCTCTGGAAACACCATATATTTT. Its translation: CASSLWTGSSGNTIYF.

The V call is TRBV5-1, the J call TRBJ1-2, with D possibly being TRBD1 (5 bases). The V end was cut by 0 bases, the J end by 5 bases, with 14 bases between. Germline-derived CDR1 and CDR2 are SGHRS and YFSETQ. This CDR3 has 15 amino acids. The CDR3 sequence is CASSLGQGNPYGYTF. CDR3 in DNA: TGCGCCAGCAGCTTGGGTCAGGGAAATCCTTATGGCTACACCTTC. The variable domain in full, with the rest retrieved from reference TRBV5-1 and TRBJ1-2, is KAGVTQTPRYLIKTRGQQVTLSCSPISGHRSVSWYQQTPGQGLQFLFEYFSETQRNKGNFPGRFSGRQFSNSRSEMNVSTLELGDSALYLCASSLGQGNPYGYTFGSGTRLTVV.

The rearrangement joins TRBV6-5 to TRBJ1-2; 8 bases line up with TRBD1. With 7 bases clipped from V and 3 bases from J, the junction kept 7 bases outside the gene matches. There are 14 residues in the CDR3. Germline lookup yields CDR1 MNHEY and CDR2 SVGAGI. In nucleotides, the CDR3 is TGTGCCAGCAATTCCGGGACAGGTTACTATGGCTACACCTTC. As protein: CASNSGTGYYGYTF.

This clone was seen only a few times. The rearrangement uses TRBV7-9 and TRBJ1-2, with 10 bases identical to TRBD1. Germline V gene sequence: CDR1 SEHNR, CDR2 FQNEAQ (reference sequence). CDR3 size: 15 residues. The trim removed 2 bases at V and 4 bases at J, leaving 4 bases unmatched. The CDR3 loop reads CASSLQDRGPYGYTF. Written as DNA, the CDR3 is TGTGCCAGCAGCTTACAAGACAGGGGGCCCTATGGCTACACCTTC.

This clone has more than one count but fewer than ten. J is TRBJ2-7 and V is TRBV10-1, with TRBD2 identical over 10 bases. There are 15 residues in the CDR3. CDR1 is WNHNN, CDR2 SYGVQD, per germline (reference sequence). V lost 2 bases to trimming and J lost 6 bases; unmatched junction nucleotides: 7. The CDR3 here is CASSEPTSGKVEQYV. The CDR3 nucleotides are TGCGCCAGCAGTGAGCCCACTAGCGGGAAGGTCGAGCAGTACGTC.

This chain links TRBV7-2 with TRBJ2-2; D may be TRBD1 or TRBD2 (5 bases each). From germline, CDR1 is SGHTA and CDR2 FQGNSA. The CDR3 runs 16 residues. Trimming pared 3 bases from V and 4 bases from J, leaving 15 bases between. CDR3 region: CASSLGPLPRTGELFF. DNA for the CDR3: TGTGCCAGCAGCTTGGGACCCCTTCCACGCACCGGGGAGCTGTTTTTT.

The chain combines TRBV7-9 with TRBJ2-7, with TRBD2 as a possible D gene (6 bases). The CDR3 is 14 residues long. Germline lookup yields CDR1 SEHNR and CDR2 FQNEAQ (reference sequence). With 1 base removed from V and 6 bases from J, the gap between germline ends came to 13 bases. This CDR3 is CASSLVEGGGEQYF. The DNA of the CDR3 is TGTGCCAGCAGCTTAGTAGAGGGAGGCGGCGAGCAGTACTTC. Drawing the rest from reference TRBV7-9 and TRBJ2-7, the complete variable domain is DTGVSQNPRHKITKRGQNVTFRCDPISEHNRLYWYRQTLGQGPEFLTYFQNEAQLEKSRLLSDRFSAERPKGSFSTLEIQRTEQGDSAMYLCASSLVEGGGEQYFGPGTRLTVT.

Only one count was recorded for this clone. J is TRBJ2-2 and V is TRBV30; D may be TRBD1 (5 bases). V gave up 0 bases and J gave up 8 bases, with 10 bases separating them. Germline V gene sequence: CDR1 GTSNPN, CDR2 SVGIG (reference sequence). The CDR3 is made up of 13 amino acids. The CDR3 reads CAWSVTALGELFF. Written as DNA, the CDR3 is TGTGCCTGGAGTGTGACAGCCCTAGGGGAGCTGTTTTTT.

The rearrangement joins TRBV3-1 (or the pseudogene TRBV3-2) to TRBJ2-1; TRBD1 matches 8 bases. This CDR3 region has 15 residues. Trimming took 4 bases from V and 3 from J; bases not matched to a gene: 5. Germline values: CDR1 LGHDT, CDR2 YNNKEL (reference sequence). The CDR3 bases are TGTGCCAGCAGCCTGCGGACAGGGAACTACAATGAGCAGTTCTTC. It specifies CASSLRTGNYNEQFF.

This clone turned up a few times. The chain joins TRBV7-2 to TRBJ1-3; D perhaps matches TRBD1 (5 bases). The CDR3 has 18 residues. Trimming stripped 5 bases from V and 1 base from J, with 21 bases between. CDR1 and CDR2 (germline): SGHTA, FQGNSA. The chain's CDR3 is CASSPQAGRARSGNTIYF. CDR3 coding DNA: TGTGCCAGCAGCCCCCAGGCGGGCAGGGCTCGGTCTGGAAACACCATATATTTT.

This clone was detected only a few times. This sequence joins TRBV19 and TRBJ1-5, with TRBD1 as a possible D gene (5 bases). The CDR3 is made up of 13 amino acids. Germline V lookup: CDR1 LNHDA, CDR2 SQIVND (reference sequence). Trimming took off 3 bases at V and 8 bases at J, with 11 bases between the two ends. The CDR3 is CASSMRGGEPQHF. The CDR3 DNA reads TGTGCCAGTAGTATGAGGGGCGGTGAGCCCCAGCATTTT.

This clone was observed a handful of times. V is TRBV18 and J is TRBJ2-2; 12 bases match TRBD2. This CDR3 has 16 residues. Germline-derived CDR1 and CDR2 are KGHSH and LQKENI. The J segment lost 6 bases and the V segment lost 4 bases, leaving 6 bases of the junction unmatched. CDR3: CASSRSTSGGPGELFF. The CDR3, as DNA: TGTGCCAGCTCACGATCGACTAGCGGGGGCCCCGGGGAGCTGTTTTTT.

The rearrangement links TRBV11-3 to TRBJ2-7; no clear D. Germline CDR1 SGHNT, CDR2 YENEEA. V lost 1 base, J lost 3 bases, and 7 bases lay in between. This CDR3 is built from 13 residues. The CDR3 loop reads CASSLARDYEQYF. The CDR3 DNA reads TGTGCCAGCAGCTTAGCCAGAGACTACGAGCAGTACTTC.

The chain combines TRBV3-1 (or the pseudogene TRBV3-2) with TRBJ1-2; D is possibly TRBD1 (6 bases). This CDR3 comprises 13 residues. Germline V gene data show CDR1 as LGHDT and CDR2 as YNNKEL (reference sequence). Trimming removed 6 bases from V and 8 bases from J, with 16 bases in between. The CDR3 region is CASSPATGKGYTF. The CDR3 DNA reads TGTGCCAGCAGTCCAGCTACAGGGAAGGGCTACACCTTC.

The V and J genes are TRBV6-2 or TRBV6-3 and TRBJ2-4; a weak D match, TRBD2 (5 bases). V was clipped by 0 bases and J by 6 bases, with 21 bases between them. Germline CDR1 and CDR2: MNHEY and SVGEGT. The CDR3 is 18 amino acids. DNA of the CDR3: TGTGCCAGCAGTTACTCTACTAGAGGAAGGCGGGCTGGAAACATTCAGTACTTC. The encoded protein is CASSYSTRGRRAGNIQYF.

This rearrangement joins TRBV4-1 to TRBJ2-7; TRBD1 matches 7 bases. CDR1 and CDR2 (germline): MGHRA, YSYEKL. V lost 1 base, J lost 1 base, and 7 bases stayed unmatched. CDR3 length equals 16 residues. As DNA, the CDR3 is TGCGCCAGCAGCCAAGTTGCCCGGACAGGATCCTACGAGCAGTACTTC. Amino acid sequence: CASSQVARTGSYEQYF.

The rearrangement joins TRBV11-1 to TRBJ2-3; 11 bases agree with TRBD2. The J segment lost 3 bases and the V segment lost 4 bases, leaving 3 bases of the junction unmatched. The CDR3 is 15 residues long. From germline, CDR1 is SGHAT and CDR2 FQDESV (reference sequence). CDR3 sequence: CASSSLAGDTDTQYF. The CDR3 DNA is TGTGCCAGCAGCTCACTAGCGGGGGATACAGATACGCAGTATTTT.

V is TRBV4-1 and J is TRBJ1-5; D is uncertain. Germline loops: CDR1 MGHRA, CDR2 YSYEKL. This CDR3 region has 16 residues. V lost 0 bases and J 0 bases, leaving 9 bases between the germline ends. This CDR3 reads CASSQEQYSSNQPQHF. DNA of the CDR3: TGCGCCAGCAGCCAAGAACAGTACAGTAGCAATCAGCCCCAGCATTTT.

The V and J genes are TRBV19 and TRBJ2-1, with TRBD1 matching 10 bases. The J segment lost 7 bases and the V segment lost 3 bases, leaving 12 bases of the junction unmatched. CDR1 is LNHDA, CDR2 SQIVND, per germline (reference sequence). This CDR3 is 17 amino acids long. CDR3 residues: CASSIWGGDRGQNEQFF. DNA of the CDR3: TGTGCCAGTAGTATCTGGGGCGGGGACAGGGGTCAAAATGAGCAGTTCTTC. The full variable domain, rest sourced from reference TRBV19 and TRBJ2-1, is DGGITQSPKYLFRKEGQNVTLSCEQNLNHDAMYWYRQDPGQGLRLIYYSQIVNDFQKGDIAEGYSVSREKKESFPLTVTSAQKNPTAFYLCASSIWGGDRGQNEQFFGPGTRLTVL.

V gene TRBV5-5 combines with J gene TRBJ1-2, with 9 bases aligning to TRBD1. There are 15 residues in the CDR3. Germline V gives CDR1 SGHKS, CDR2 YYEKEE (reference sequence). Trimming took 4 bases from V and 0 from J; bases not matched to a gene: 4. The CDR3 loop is CASSPGQGANYGYTF. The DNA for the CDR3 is TGTGCCAGCAGCCCGGGACAGGGAGCTAACTATGGCTACACCTTC. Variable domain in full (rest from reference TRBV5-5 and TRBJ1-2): DAGVTQSPTHLIKTRGQQVTLRCSPISGHKSVSWYQQVLGQGPQFIFQYYEKEERGRGNFPDRFSARQFPNYSSELNVNALLLGDSALYLCASSPGQGANYGYTFGSGTRLTVV.

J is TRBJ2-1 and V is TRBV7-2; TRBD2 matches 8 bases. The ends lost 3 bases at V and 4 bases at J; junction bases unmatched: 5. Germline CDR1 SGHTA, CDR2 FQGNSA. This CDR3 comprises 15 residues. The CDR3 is CASSLTTSAYNEQFF. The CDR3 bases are TGTGCCAGCAGCTTGACGACTAGCGCATACAATGAGCAGTTCTTC.

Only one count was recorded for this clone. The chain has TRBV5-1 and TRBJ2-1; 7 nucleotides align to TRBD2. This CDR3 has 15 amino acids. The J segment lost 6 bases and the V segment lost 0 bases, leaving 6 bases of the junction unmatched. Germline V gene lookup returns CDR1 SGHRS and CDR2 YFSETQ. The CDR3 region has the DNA TGCGCCAGCAGCTTGGGGGAGGGGCCGGTCAATGAGCAGTTCTTC. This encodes CASSLGEGPVNEQFF. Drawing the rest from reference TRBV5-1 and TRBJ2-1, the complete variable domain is KAGVTQTPRYLIKTRGQQVTLSCSPISGHRSVSWYQQTPGQGLQFLFEYFSETQRNKGNFPGRFSGRQFSNSRSEMNVSTLELGDSALYLCASSLGEGPVNEQFFGPGTRLTVL.

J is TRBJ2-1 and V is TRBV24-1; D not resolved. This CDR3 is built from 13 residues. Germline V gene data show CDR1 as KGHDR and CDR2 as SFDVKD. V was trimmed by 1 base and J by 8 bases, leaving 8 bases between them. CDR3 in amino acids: CATSDLWAYEQFF. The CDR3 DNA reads TGTGCCACCAGTGATTTATGGGCATATGAGCAGTTCTTC.